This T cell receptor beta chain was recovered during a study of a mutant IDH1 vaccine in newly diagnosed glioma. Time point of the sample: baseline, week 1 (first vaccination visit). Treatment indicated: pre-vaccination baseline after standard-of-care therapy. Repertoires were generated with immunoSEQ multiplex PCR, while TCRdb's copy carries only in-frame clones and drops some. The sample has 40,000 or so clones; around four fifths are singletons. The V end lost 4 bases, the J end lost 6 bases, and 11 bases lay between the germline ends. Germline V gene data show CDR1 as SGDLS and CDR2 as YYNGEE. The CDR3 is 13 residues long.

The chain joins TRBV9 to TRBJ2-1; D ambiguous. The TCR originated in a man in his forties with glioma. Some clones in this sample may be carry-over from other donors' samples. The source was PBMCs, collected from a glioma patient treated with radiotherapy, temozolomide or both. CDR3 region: CASSTYLGNEQFF. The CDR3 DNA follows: TGTGCCAGCAGCACATATCTGGGCAATGAGCAGTTCTTC.